The rows below give T cell receptor beta chains drawn from one sample of a study of CD8 T cells in ankylosing spondylitis. TCRdb ran MiXCR on the 5' RACE reads and lists one entry per CDR3 protein. The sample lists around 140,000 distinct CDR3 sequences, roughly 11% occurring once. The sample was blood, either unsorted or a sorted T cell fraction (not recorded which). These receptor sequences come from a female donor with ankylosing spondylitis or in good health (not recorded which). Both conserved end residues are part of each CDR3. A D gene is named only where the DNA matches it firmly. The size field is filled for only some rows; it gives once, few, many or a size class.

TRBJ1-5,many,-,TRBV20-1,15,CSAAITRGSNQPQHF,TGCAGTGCCGCGATCACGAGGGGTAGCAATCAGCCCCAGCATTTT
TRBJ1-2,many,TRBD1,TRBV18,13,CASSRGTGDGYTF,TGTGCCAGCTCACGAGGGACAGGAGATGGCTACACCTTC
TRBJ2-7,many,TRBD2,TRBV29-1,14,CSVDATSGGYEQYF,TGCAGCGTTGACGCGACTAGCGGGGGGTACGAGCAGTACTTC
TRBJ1-1,many,-,TRBV28,16,CASRPLNRERRPEAFF,TGTGCCAGCAGACCCCTGAACAGGGAAAGACGACCTGAAGCTTTCTTT
TRBJ2-5,many,TRBD2,TRBV20-1,13,CSARGLGVETQYF,TGCAGTGCTAGGGGACTAGGAGTAGAGACCCAGTACTTC
TRBJ2-6,many,-,TRBV12-3/TRBV12-4,17,CASSYPQGKYGANVLTF,TGTGCCAGCAGCTACCCTCAGGGAAAATATGGGGCCAACGTCCTGACTTTC
TRBJ1-1,many,-,TRBV3-1,14,CASQTRGARTEAFF,TGTGCCAGCCAGACGCGGGGGGCGCGGACTGAAGCTTTCTTT
TRBJ2-3,few,-,TRBV7-3,15,CASSPGGPKADTQYF,TGTGCCAGCAGTCCCGGGGGCCCGAAGGCAGATACGCAGTATTTT
TRBJ1-2,-,-,TRBV29-1,10,CSVGGPGYTF,TGCAGCGTGGGGGGGCCTGGCTACACCTTC
TRBJ1-3,many,TRBD1,TRBV27,14,CASSSRGDGNTIYF,TGTGCCAGCAGTTCCAGGGGGGACGGAAACACCATATATTTT
TRBJ2-3,-,TRBD1,TRBV6-5,19,CASSSLAGTGVSPADTQYF,TGTGCCAGCAGTTCCCTGGCCGGGACAGGGGTATCCCCAGCAGATACGCAGTATTTT
TRBJ1-1,few,-,TRBV5-1,12,CASSFNQGSSFF,TGCGCCAGCAGCTTCAACCAGGGAAGTTCTTTCTTT
TRBJ2-2,many,-,TRBV15,16,CATSRDKAANTGELFF,TGTGCCACCAGCAGAGATAAGGCAGCGAACACCGGGGAGCTGTTTTTT
TRBJ2-5,-,-,TRBV9,16,CASSVGLGAVWETRYF,-
TRBJ2-3,many,-,TRBV4-1,14,CASSQDAEVDTQYF,TGCGCCAGCAGCCAAGATGCAGAAGTAGATACGCAGTATTTT
TRBJ1-1,few,TRBD1,TRBV5-4,15,CASSLGTGIGTEAFF,TGTGCCAGCAGCTTGGGGACAGGGATCGGGACTGAAGCTTTCTTT
TRBJ2-1,-,-,TRBV11-2,14,CASSFGAGHNEQFF,TGTGCCAGCAGCTTTGGGGCAGGCCACAATGAGCAGTTCTTC
TRBJ2-7,-,-,TRBV27,12,CASRGDSYEQYF,TGTGCCAGCAGGGGGGATTCTTACGAGCAGTACTTC
TRBJ1-1,few,-,TRBV12-3/TRBV12-4,11,CASSPSRNAFF,TGTGCCAGCAGCCCCAGCAGGAACGCTTTCTTT
TRBJ2-2,many,TRBD2,TRBV12-3/TRBV12-4,17,CASSFRISRREGGELFF,TGTGCCAGCAGTTTTAGGATCTCCCGAAGGGAGGGCGGGGAGCTGTTTTTT
TRBJ2-7,many,TRBD2,TRBV5-1,16,CASSPIPGLAVYEQYF,TGCGCCAGCAGCCCAATACCGGGACTAGCAGTATACGAGCAGTACTTC
TRBJ2-5,-,TRBD1,TRBV19,11,CATGQEETQYF,TGTGCCACGGGACAGGAAGAGACCCAGTACTTC
TRBJ2-1,many,TRBD2,TRBV5-1,16,CASSLGGTSGSTEQFF,TGCGCCAGCAGCTTGGGGGGAACTAGCGGGAGTACTGAGCAGTTCTTC
TRBJ1-1,-,-,TRBV28,14,CASASARQNTEAFF,TGTGCCAGCGCCTCCGCAAGGCAGAACACTGAAGCTTTCTTT
TRBJ2-7,-,-,TRBV18,15,CASSPPGGENYEQYF,TGTGCCAGCTCACCACCGGGGGGCGAAAACTACGAGCAGTACTTC
TRBJ2-3,many,TRBD2,TRBV5-1,15,CASTQREGNTDTQYF,TGCGCCAGCACCCAACGGGAGGGGAACACAGATACGCAGTATTTT
TRBJ1-1,many,-,TRBV5-1,13,CASSSGWNTEAFF,TGCGCCAGCAGCTCGGGCTGGAACACTGAAGCTTTCTTT
TRBJ1-4,many,-,TRBV10-2,14,CASSAVAGLEKLFF,TGCGCCAGCAGTGCGGTCGCGGGACTAGAAAAACTGTTTTTT
TRBJ1-5,many,TRBD1,TRBV12-3/TRBV12-4,14,CASSSGTGNQPQHF,TGTGCCAGCAGTTCCGGGACAGGGAATCAGCCCCAGCATTTT
TRBJ1-2,many,-,TRBV25-1,15,CASSVLGTVDYGYTF,TGTGCCAGCAGTGTCCTCGGGACGGTCGACTATGGCTACACCTTC
TRBJ1-4,many,-,TRBV12-3/TRBV12-4,14,CASTSQATNEKLFF,TGTGCCAGCACCTCACAAGCAACTAATGAAAAACTGTTTTTT
TRBJ1-2,many,-,TRBV11-1,19,CASSPSGGALSPQGWGYTF,TGTGCCAGCAGCCCTTCTGGGGGAGCACTGAGTCCCCAAGGTTGGGGCTACACCTTC
TRBJ2-5,few,TRBD1,TRBV5-1,14,CASSLQGVGETQYF,TGCGCCAGCAGCCTACAGGGGGTTGGGGAGACCCAGTACTTC
TRBJ2-1,many,-,TRBV11-3,15,CASSLGVGWYNEQFF,TGTGCCAGCAGCTTAGGAGTAGGCTGGTACAATGAGCAGTTCTTC
TRBJ2-5,many,-,TRBV14,12,CASSLYDGTQYF,TGTGCCAGCAGCCTATACGATGGGACCCAGTACTTC
TRBJ2-6,many,-,TRBV6-1,20,CASSRTGPGASGSGANVLTF,TGTGCCAGCAGTCGAACTGGGCCGGGAGCCTCAGGCTCTGGGGCCAACGTCCTGACTTTC